This T cell receptor (beta chain) was observed in a study of blood T cell repertoires in COVID-19. V was shortened by 4 bases and J by 5 bases, with 9 bases between the two germline ends. There are 13 residues in the CDR3. Germline V gives CDR1 SGHDT, CDR2 YYEEEE. Clones were read by immunoSEQ multiplex PCR, and TCRdb kept only the in-frame ones, dropping some. The table records about 290,000 clones, approximately 90% of them present only once. V is TRBV5-6 and J is TRBJ2-2; D is uncertain. The receptor comes from a man aged 35 to 55 with acute or convalescent COVID-19. The sequenced material came from peripheral blood. The CDR3 DNA reads TGTGCCAGCAGCACGAGGTGGACCGGGGAGCTGTTTTTT. This gives the protein CASSTRWTGELFF.